Below, 16 T cell receptor beta chains from the same sample are listed, as sequenced in a study of cytotoxic CD8 clonotypes in ibrutinib-treated CLL. Clones were read by immunoSEQ multiplex PCR, and TCRdb kept only the in-frame ones, dropping some. The table records 24,000 or so clones, roughly 74% of them present only once. This sample comprised PBMCs, obtained after 12 months of ibrutinib treatment. These receptors were obtained from a human donor with chronic lymphocytic leukemia.

The genes are TRBV6-1 and TRBJ2-7; D unresolved. The CDR3 sequence is 14 residues long. Trimming shortened V by 2 bases and J by 2 bases, and 10 bases separated the two germline ends. Germline lookup yields CDR1 MNHNS and CDR2 SASEGT. The CDR3 loop is CASSERQPPYEQYF. The CDR3, as DNA: TGTGCCAGCAGTGAAAGGCAGCCCCCCTACGAGCAGTACTTC.

In this sample, this clone turned up a few times. This chain links TRBV30 with TRBJ1-2, with a possible D match to TRBD1 (6 bases). The CDR3 covers 13 residues. Germline CDR1 and CDR2: GTSNPN and SVGIG (reference sequence). V was clipped by 2 bases and J by 6 bases, with 13 bases between them. The CDR3 reads CAWSLGPGDGYTF. CDR3 DNA: TGTGCCTGGAGTTTAGGGCCAGGGGATGGCTACACCTTC.

This clone was seen a handful of times. The chain uses TRBV20-1 and TRBJ2-1; D remains ambiguous. The CDR3 runs to 11 residues. CDR1 is DFQATT and CDR2 is SNEGSKA in the germline V gene (reference sequence). The CDR3 is CSRVHYNEQFF. DNA of the CDR3: TGCAGCCGGGTCCACTACAATGAGCAGTTCTTC.

This chain connects TRBV30 to TRBJ2-3; D is unclear. V was shortened by 1 base and J by 6 bases, with 5 bases between the two germline ends. The CDR3 runs 11 residues. Germline V gene data show CDR1 as GTSNPN and CDR2 as SVGIG (reference sequence). This CDR3 is CAWSDPDTQYF. Here the CDR3 DNA reads TGTGCCTGGAGTGACCCTGATACGCAGTATTTT.

The chain carries TRBV5-1 and TRBJ1-3; D may be TRBD1 (5 bases). Germline CDR1 is SGHRS and CDR2 is YFSETQ. Trimming pared 7 bases from V and 4 bases from J, leaving 12 bases between. The CDR3 runs 13 residues. CDR3 DNA: TGCGCCAGCGGGCAGGGAGGCGGAAACACCATATATTTT. Its protein product is CASGQGGGNTIYF.

J is TRBJ1-1 and V is TRBV6-5, with 7 positions matching TRBD1. This CDR3 comprises 14 residues. The junction had 14 bases not matched to a gene; V was cut back by 5 bases and J by 11 bases. Germline-derived CDR1 and CDR2 are MNHEY and SVGAGI. CDR3 region: CASSEYRGLVIAFF. CDR3 in DNA: TGTGCCAGCAGTGAGTACAGGGGACTGGTTATTGCTTTCTTT.

The rearrangement links TRBV6-4 to TRBJ2-6; weak D call: TRBD1 (6 bases). CDR3 length: 15 residues. Deletions cut 6 bases from V and 0 bases from J, with 9 bases between. CDR1 is MRHNA, CDR2 SNTAGT, per germline. The CDR3 DNA sequence: TGTGCCAGCAGCGGACAGAGCTCTGGGGCCAACGTCCTGACTTTC. Protein: CASSGQSSGANVLTF.

The chain employs TRBV2 and TRBJ2-3; 7 bases are shared with TRBD2. V lost 10 bases to trimming and J lost 0 bases; unmatched junction nucleotides: 10. Germline V gene data show CDR1 as SNHLY and CDR2 as FYNNEI. The CDR3 is made up of 15 amino acids. CDR3 sequence: CATATSKGSTDTQYF. The DNA of the CDR3 is TGTGCCACAGCGACTAGCAAAGGGAGCACAGATACGCAGTATTTT. The full variable domain, rest sourced from reference TRBV2 and TRBJ2-3, is EPEVTQTPSHQVTQMGQEVILRCVPISNHLYFYWYRQILGQKVEFLVSFYNNEISEKSEIFDDQFSVERPDGSNFTLKIRSTKLEDSAMYFCATATSKGSTDTQYFGPGTRLTVL.

This chain uses TRBV7-8 with TRBJ2-1, with D possibly being TRBD2 (6 bases). The CDR3 consists of 16 residues. CDR1 SGHVS and CDR2 FQNEAQ come from the germline V gene. Between the trimmed V and J ends, which lost 4 bases and 7 bases, there was a span of 20 bases. The CDR3 protein is CASSSLATPARNEQFF. The CDR3 DNA follows: TGTGCCAGCAGCTCTCTAGCGACCCCGGCGAGGAATGAGCAGTTCTTC.

The chain combines TRBV29-1 with TRBJ1-1, with unresolved D. The CDR3 loop spans 10 amino acids. Germline CDR1 is SQVTM and CDR2 is ANQGSEA. The ends were cut back, 7 bases at V and 6 bases at J, with 9 bases in the middle. The CDR3 sequence: CSAEIAEAFF. The DNA for the CDR3 is TGCAGCGCCGAGATCGCTGAAGCTTTCTTT.

Ten or more counts support this clone. The CDR3, as DNA: TGCGCCAGCACGGAGGGGTACGAGCAGTACTTC. Translated, it gives CASTEGYEQYF. The V and J genes are TRBV10-2 and TRBJ2-7; D might be TRBD2 (6 bases). The CDR3 runs 11 residues. V shed 7 bases and J shed 4 bases, with 8 bases lying between them. Germline V CDR1 and CDR2: WSHSY, SAAADI.

The chain is built from TRBV7-6 and TRBJ1-4; maybe TRBD1 (5 bases). Trimming took 4 bases from V and 4 from J, leaving 13 bases between them. The CDR3 has 15 residues. Germline CDR1 and CDR2: SGHVS and FNYEAQ. CDR3 residues: CASSSIGTVNEKLFF. CDR3 DNA sequence: TGTGCCAGCAGCTCCATAGGGACGGTTAATGAAAAACTGTTTTTT.

The chain joins TRBV6-5 to TRBJ1-2, with D possibly TRBD1 on 6 matching bases. The CDR3 sequence is 16 residues long. Germline CDR1 is MNHEY and CDR2 is SVGAGI. Trimming stripped 0 bases from V and 0 bases from J, with 11 bases between. The CDR3 loop reads CASSYSIRGANYGYTF. The CDR3 bases are TGTGCCAGCAGTTACTCGATCAGGGGAGCTAACTATGGCTACACCTTC.

The count of this clone is one. V and J are TRBV6-5 and TRBJ1-1; the match to TRBD1 covers 7 bases. The germline gives CDR1 MNHEY, CDR2 SVGAGI. CDR3 length: 14 residues. J was trimmed by 1 base and V by 5 bases; bases with no gene match: 4. CDR3 DNA sequence: TGTGCCAGCAGTCCCCGACAGGGGAACACTGAAGCTTTCTTT. Translating gives CASSPRQGNTEAFF.

The V and J genes are TRBV4-2 and TRBJ2-2, with a weak D call TRBD1 (5 bases). Germline V lookup: CDR1 LGHNA, CDR2 YNFKEQ. Trimming left V 0 bases short and J 3 bases short, with 11 bases between. The CDR3 has 16 residues. The CDR3 sequence is CASSQDPGSYTGELFF. The CDR3 DNA follows: TGTGCCAGCAGCCAAGATCCAGGGTCATACACCGGGGAGCTGTTTTTT.

This clone appeared once. CDR3 region: CASSSFQVATAPRDGYTF. CDR3 bases: TGCGCCAGCAGCTCCTTTCAAGTGGCTACTGCACCTCGGGATGGCTACACCTTC. J is TRBJ1-2 and V is TRBV4-1; D gene unclear. The V gene's germline CDR1 is MGHRA and CDR2 YSYEKL. The germline V and J ends were trimmed by 5 bases and 6 bases, with 28 bases remaining between them. The CDR3 is 18 residues long.